The rows below give T cell receptor beta chains drawn from one sample of a study of cytotoxic CD8 clonotypes in ibrutinib-treated CLL. The method was immunoSEQ multiplex PCR; TCRdb's version includes in-frame clones alone and lacks a portion of them. The sample carries about 15,000 clones, 55% to 70% recorded once. The sequencing used PBMCs, collected before ibrutinib treatment. Receptors originate from a human donor with chronic lymphocytic leukemia. Each CDR3 is given with its conserved first and last residue. A D gene is named only where the DNA matches it firmly. Only some rows state a clone size, as once, few, many or a class for expanded clones.

v_gene: TRBV10-3
d_gene: -
abundance: once
j_gene: TRBJ1-1
CDR3nt: TGTGCCATCAGTGTGGGCCTGAACACTGAAGCTTTCTTT
CDR3aa: CAISVGLNTEAFF

v_gene: TRBV7-9
d_gene: -
abundance: -
j_gene: TRBJ2-3
CDR3nt: TGTGCCAGCATAAGGGTGGGCACAGATACGCAGTATTTT
CDR3aa: CASIRVGTDTQYF

v_gene: TRBV6-1
d_gene: -
abundance: few
j_gene: TRBJ1-5
CDR3nt: TGTGCCAGCAGTGACCTCCATACGGACAGCTGGCAGCCCCAGCATTTT
CDR3aa: CASSDLHTDSWQPQHF

v_gene: TRBV10-3
d_gene: -
abundance: -
j_gene: TRBJ1-1
CDR3nt: TGTGCCATCAGCGCTGTGCGGGACACTGAAGCTTTCTTT
CDR3aa: CAISAVRDTEAFF

v_gene: TRBV6-8
d_gene: -
abundance: -
j_gene: TRBJ1-5
CDR3nt: TGTGCCACCTTCCCTAGACAGGTCTCATGGCCCCAGCATTTT
CDR3aa: CATFPRQVSWPQHF

v_gene: TRBV6-5
d_gene: TRBD1
abundance: -
j_gene: TRBJ1-6
CDR3nt: TGTGCCATCCACAGGGGACCCGATCATTCACCCCTCCACTTT
CDR3aa: CAIHRGPDHSPLHF

v_gene: TRBV27
d_gene: -
abundance: few
j_gene: TRBJ2-2
CDR3nt: TGTGCCAGCAGTTTAGGGGGGAGAGCGAACACCGGGGAGCTGTTTTTT
CDR3aa: CASSLGGRANTGELFF

v_gene: TRBV28
d_gene: -
abundance: -
j_gene: TRBJ1-4
CDR3nt: TGTGCCAGCAGTTTGGGGGGAATTACTAATGAAAAACTGTTTTTT
CDR3aa: CASSLGGITNEKLFF

v_gene: TRBV27
d_gene: TRBD2
abundance: -
j_gene: TRBJ2-7
CDR3nt: TGTGCCAGCGGGACTAGCGGGAGTTCCTACGAGCAGTACTTC
CDR3aa: CASGTSGSSYEQYF

v_gene: TRBV6-1
d_gene: TRBD1
abundance: few
j_gene: TRBJ1-5
CDR3nt: TGTGCCAGCAGTGACCCGGGACAGCCTCCTCCCGGCAATCAGCCCCAGCATTTT
CDR3aa: CASSDPGQPPPGNQPQHF

v_gene: TRBV5-4
d_gene: TRBD1
abundance: few
j_gene: TRBJ2-7
CDR3nt: TGTGCCAGCAGCTGGGACAGATCCTACGAGCAGTACTTC
CDR3aa: CASSWDRSYEQYF

v_gene: TRBV4-2
d_gene: -
abundance: -
j_gene: TRBJ2-2
CDR3nt: TGTGCCAGCAGCCAAGCGGGATTCGGCACCGGGGAGCTGTTTTTT
CDR3aa: CASSQAGFGTGELFF

v_gene: TRBV15
d_gene: -
abundance: -
j_gene: TRBJ1-2
CDR3nt: TGTGCCACCAGCAGAGATCCAAGGACGTATGGCTACACCTTC
CDR3aa: CATSRDPRTYGYTF

v_gene: TRBV6-5
d_gene: -
abundance: few
j_gene: TRBJ1-1
CDR3nt: TGTGCCAGCAGTTACTCAGGACAGTCCACCACTGAAGCTTTCTTT
CDR3aa: CASSYSGQSTTEAFF

v_gene: TRBV18
d_gene: TRBD1
abundance: -
j_gene: TRBJ1-5
CDR3nt: TGTGCCAGCTCATCTCAAGGAGGGGGCCAGCCCCAGCATTTT
CDR3aa: CASSSQGGGQPQHF